A single sample gave rise to the 19 T cell receptor beta chains below, sequenced in a study of human T cells and chemical hapten exposure. Time point meaning: patch test 1, 2 weeks after DPC sensitization. Treatment noted: therapeutic diphenylcyclopropenone sensitization with weekly scalp DPC. Via MiXCR, TCRdb re-called the RACE reads, giving one row per CDR3 protein. This table has 65,000 to 85,000 distinct CDR3 sequences, 10% to 13% appearing once. Material: whole blood, obtained in connection with sensitization to the hapten diphenylcyclopropenone (DPC). These receptors were taken from a woman between 45 and 60 years old with alopecia areata. Some clones in this sample may be carry-over from other donors' samples.

This clonotype was counted between two and nine times. This chain joins TRBV7-8 and TRBJ1-5, with TRBD1 identical over 8 bases. Germline CDR1 SGHVS, CDR2 FQNEAQ. CDR3 length equals 14 residues. V dropped 0 bases and J dropped 7; count of bases not matched to a gene: 2. The CDR3 DNA follows: TGTGCCAGCAGCTTAGCCGGACAGGGCCAGCCCCAGCATTTT. Translating it yields CASSLAGQGQPQHF.

This clonotype was seen ten or more times. The gene calls are TRBV27 and TRBJ2-5; 8 positions agree with TRBD1. CDR1 and CDR2 (germline): MNHEY, SMNVEV (reference sequence). V lost 5 bases, J lost 0 bases, and 8 bases stayed unmatched. The CDR3 extends over 16 amino acids. The CDR3 nucleotides read TGTGCCAGCAGTCCAGCCGGGACAGGTTACCAAGAGACCCAGTACTTC. The encoded protein is CASSPAGTGYQETQYF.

The rearrangement links TRBV5-6 to TRBJ1-2; unclear D gene. V was cut by 0 bases and J by 4 bases, with 10 bases left in between. The CDR3 runs 14 residues. Germline CDR1 SGHDT, CDR2 YYEEEE. For the CDR3, the DNA is TGTGCCAGCAGCTTGGCCGTGGCGGGCTATGGCTACACCTTC. It encodes CASSLAVAGYGYTF.

V usage is TRBV29-1 and J usage is TRBJ1-4, with D hard to call. From germline, CDR1 is SQVTM and CDR2 ANQGSEA. Trimming left V 7 bases short and J 3 bases short, with 12 bases between. This CDR3 region has 13 residues. CDR3 nucleotide sequence: TGCAGCGCCCGTCCAGATGCTAATGAAAAACTGTTTTTT. It encodes CSARPDANEKLFF. Using reference TRBV29-1 and TRBJ1-4 for the parts outside the CDR3, the full variable domain is SAVISQKPSRDICQRGTSLTIQCQVDSQVTMMFWYRQQPGQSLTLIATANQGSEATYESGFVIDKFPISRPNLTFSTLTVSNMSPEDSSIYLCSARPDANEKLFFGSGTQLSVL.

V gene TRBV27 combines with J gene TRBJ1-4, with D hard to call. This CDR3 has 13 residues. Trimming pared 6 bases from V and 8 bases from J, leaving 13 bases between. Germline V gives CDR1 MNHEY, CDR2 SMNVEV (reference sequence). The DNA of the CDR3 is TGTGCCAGCAGGTTCGGGTCGAGCGAAAAACTGTTTTTT. This codes for CASRFGSSEKLFF.

V is TRBV28 and J is TRBJ2-3; TRBD1 might be the D (7 bases). This CDR3 is 14 amino acids long. CDR1 and CDR2 (germline): MDHEN, SYDVKM. Trimming left V 10 bases short and J 2 bases short, with 16 bases between. The CDR3 nucleotides are TGTGCCACCTCCCGCGGGACAGCCACAGATACGCAGTATTTT. Translated, it gives CATSRGTATDTQYF.

The rearrangement joins TRBV21-1 to TRBJ1-2. TRBV21-1 is a pseudogene. The CDR3 is made up of 15 amino acids. The CDR3 is CASSKEIGDSYGYTF. CDR3 DNA: TGTGCCAGCAGCAAAGAGATAGGGGACTCCTATGGCTACACCTTC.

This sequence joins TRBV18 and TRBJ1-5, with D possibly TRBD1 on 5 matching bases. The CDR3 has 13 residues. V was trimmed by 4 bases and J by 7 bases, leaving 11 bases between them. Germline V gene sequence: CDR1 KGHSH, CDR2 LQKENI. In nucleotides, the CDR3 is TGTGCCAGCTCACAGGGGCCGGGGCAGCCCCAGCATTTT. Amino acids: CASSQGPGQPQHF.

This clonotype showed up just a few times. This rearrangement joins TRBV3-1 to TRBJ2-7, with D possibly TRBD1 on 6 matching bases. The CDR3 length is 13 residues. Germline lookup yields CDR1 LGHDT and CDR2 YNNKEL (reference sequence). V lost 4 bases, J lost 3 bases, and 10 bases lay in between. The CDR3 reads CASSRGQIYEQYF. DNA of the CDR3: TGTGCCAGCAGCCGAGGACAGATCTACGAGCAGTACTTC.

J is TRBJ1-5 and V is TRBV6-2 or TRBV6-3; possible D gene TRBD1, 5 bases. V was cut by 4 bases and J by 16 bases, with 17 bases left in between. The V gene's germline CDR1 is MNHEY and CDR2 SVGEGT. CDR3 length equals 12 residues. In DNA, the CDR3 is TGTGCCAGCAGTTTACGGGACGGGGATCAACATTTT. Protein product: CASSLRDGDQHF.

This clonotype occurred many times. V gene TRBV11-2 combines with J gene TRBJ2-7; D is uncertain. V shed 6 bases and J shed 1 base, with 13 bases lying between them. CDR3 length equals 14 residues. CDR1 and CDR2 (germline): SGHAT, FQNNGV. This CDR3 reads CASSFRRRSYEQYF. CDR3 sequence (DNA): TGTGCCAGCAGTTTCCGACGGCGATCCTACGAGCAGTACTTC.

In this sample, this clonotype turned up a few times. This chain links TRBV24-1 with TRBJ2-2; D unresolved. The CDR3 consists of 15 residues. V lost 1 base and J 0 bases, leaving 5 bases between the germline ends. CDR1 is KGHDR, CDR2 SFDVKD, per germline. The CDR3 sequence: CATSDFPTNTGELFF. Written as DNA, the CDR3 is TGTGCCACCAGTGATTTCCCTACGAACACCGGGGAGCTGTTTTTT.

This clonotype was counted ten times or more. The CDR3: CASSLVSGVKETQYF. The CDR3 bases are TGTGCCAGCAGCTTGGTTAGCGGGGTCAAAGAGACCCAGTACTTC. The V and J genes are TRBV5-4 and TRBJ2-5, with 8 bases lining up with TRBD2. Germline values: CDR1 SGHNT, CDR2 YYREEE (reference sequence). Trimming removed 0 bases from V and 3 bases from J; junction bases left unmatched: 4. The CDR3 loop spans 15 amino acids.

This clonotype was detected many times. V and J are TRBV4-2 and TRBJ2-2; unclear D gene. V was clipped by 1 base and J by 3 bases, with 9 bases between them. The V gene's germline CDR1 is LGHNA and CDR2 YNFKEQ. The CDR3 extends over 15 amino acids. The DNA for the CDR3 is TGTGCCAGCAGCCAAGTCGCCTCCCACACCGGGGAGCTGTTTTTT. It codes for CASSQVASHTGELFF.

This clonotype turned up a few times. The rearrangement joins TRBV7-2 to TRBJ1-1; unclear D gene. The CDR3 is 15 residues long. From germline, CDR1 is SGHTA and CDR2 FQGNSA. The V and J ends lost 0 bases and 6 bases respectively, with 14 bases between them. CDR3 coding DNA: TGTGCCAGCAGCTTAGCCGGTTTTCCCCAAGCTGAAGCTTTCTTT. It is translated as CASSLAGFPQAEAFF. The full variable domain, in which reference TRBV7-2 and TRBJ1-1 provide the parts outside the CDR3, is GAGVSQSPSNKVTEKGKDVELRCDPISGHTALYWYRQSLGQGLEFLIYFQGNSAPDKSGLPSDRFSAERTGGSVSTLTIQRTQQEDSAVYLCASSLAGFPQAEAFFGQGTRLTVV.

The table lists this clonotype with a few counts. The genes are TRBV28 and TRBJ2-1; D may match TRBD1 or TRBD2 (5 bases each). The CDR3 runs 15 residues. Germline V lookup: CDR1 MDHEN, CDR2 SYDVKM. With 5 bases removed from V and 2 bases from J, the gap between germline ends came to 13 bases. This CDR3 reads CASSPMRGTYNEQFF. CDR3 bases: TGTGCCAGCAGTCCCATGAGGGGAACCTACAATGAGCAGTTCTTC.

This clonotype showed up just a few times. The rearrangement links TRBV12-3 or TRBV12-4 to TRBJ2-5; 9 bases are shared with TRBD2. V dropped 1 base and J dropped 4; count of bases not matched to a gene: 7. The CDR3 extends over 16 amino acids. This CDR3 is CASSLGGAGGTETQYF. CDR3 in DNA: TGTGCCAGCAGTTTAGGTGGCGCGGGAGGGACAGAGACCCAGTACTTC.

As to this clonotype: Mismatch with germline at one junction end may stem from a read error. The V gene is TRBV28, the J gene TRBJ1-6, with a weak D call TRBD1 (6 bases). CDR3 length: 13 residues. Germline V CDR1 and CDR2: MDHEN, SYDVKM. The CDR3 loop is CTSSFDQGRRLHF. In nucleotides, the CDR3 is TGTACCAGCAGTTTCGACCAGGGGCGTCGCCTCCACTTT.

The V and J genes are TRBV7-9 and TRBJ2-7; D is unclear. Trimming took 3 bases from V and 5 from J, leaving 17 bases between them. This CDR3 spans 15 amino acids. CDR1 is SEHNR, CDR2 FQNEAQ, per germline (reference sequence). The CDR3 spells CASSFLSWDTHEQYF. In DNA, the CDR3 is TGTGCCAGCAGCTTTTTATCCTGGGATACCCACGAGCAGTACTTC.